These T cell receptor beta chains were read from a single sample in a study of cytomegalovirus exposure and HLA in healthy donors. The assay was immunoSEQ multiplex PCR, and TCRdb's table has in-frame clones only and misses some. This sample has 180,000 or so clones, with roughly 88% found just once. The material sequenced was PBMCs. These receptors were obtained from a woman in her thirties in good health and CMV-seropositive. The CDR3 runs from the conserved cysteine through the conserved F or W. A D gene is named only where the DNA matches it firmly. Clone size appears in some rows only: once, few, many, or a class for an expanded clone.

>TRBD1|TRBJ2-7|NA|TRBV29-1
TGCAGCGTTGAAAGATTGGTGGGACAGTTAAGCTACGAGCAGTACTTC
CSVERLVGQLSYEQYF
>NA|TRBJ2-4|NA|TRBV6-5
TGTGCCAGCAGCCGACAGGAGTCGGGCATTCAGTACTTC
CASSRQESGIQYF
>TRBD2|TRBJ2-3|NA|TRBV11-2
TGTGCCAGCAGACAGGCACGGGGGGTGGGCGATACGCAGTATTTT
CASRQARGVGDTQYF
>NA|TRBJ2-7|once|TRBV28
TGTGCCAGCGTCGGGGTCGGCTACGAGCAGTACTTC
CASVGVGYEQYF
>TRBD1|TRBJ2-1|NA|TRBV11-2
TGTGCCAGCAGCCCACGGACAGGGGGATCCTACAATGAGCAGTTCTTC
CASSPRTGGSYNEQFF
>NA|TRBJ2-4|NA|TRBV12-5
TGTGCTAGTGGTGCGATGCTAGCCAAAAACATTCAGTACTTC
CASGAMLAKNIQYF
>TRBD2|TRBJ2-3|NA|TRBV19
TGTGCCAGTAGTAAGCTAGCGGGTTATAGCACAGATACGCAGTATTTT
CASSKLAGYSTDTQYF
>TRBD2|TRBJ2-3|NA|TRBV7-9
TGTGCCAGCAGCTTTAGCGGGCAAGATACGCAGTATTTT
CASSFSGQDTQYF
>NA|TRBJ1-2|NA|TRBV6-6
TGTGCCAGCAGTTACGCGGTGGACTATGGCTACACCTTC
CASSYAVDYGYTF
>NA|TRBJ2-1|NA|TRBV27
TGTGCCAGCAGTTTTGGACAGCCCGGCTACAATGAGCAGTTCTTC
CASSFGQPGYNEQFF
>NA|TRBJ2-3|few|TRBV7-2
TGTGCCAGCAGCCCCATGGGCCGGTACGGCACAGATACGCAGTATTTT
CASSPMGRYGTDTQYF
>TRBD1|TRBJ1-2|NA|TRBV6-1
TGTGCCAGCAGTGAATCAATGGCAGGGGGGTACTATGGCTACACCTTC
CASSESMAGGYYGYTF
>TRBD1|TRBJ2-1|NA|TRBV2
TGTGCCAGCGGCGGGACAGGATACAATGAGCAGTTCTTC
CASGGTGYNEQFF
>NA|TRBJ2-1|NA|TRBV6-6
TGTGCCAGCAGAGGAGGGACCATAGGGGCGTGGTTCTTC
CASRGGTIGAWFF
>NA|TRBJ1-2|NA|TRBV7-9
TGTGCCAGCAGCATCCGCGGGGCTAACTATGGCTACACCTTC
CASSIRGANYGYTF
>TRBD1|TRBJ1-1|once|TRBV15
TGTGCCACCAGCAGAGATGGGGGACAGTTGAACACTGAAGCTTTCTTT
CATSRDGGQLNTEAFF
>NA|TRBJ2-1|NA|TRBV2
TGTGCCAGCAGCCAACTAGTCACAACCTACAATGAGCAGTTCTTC
CASSQLVTTYNEQFF
>NA|TRBJ2-1|NA|TRBV5-6
TGTGCCAGCGGAGATTACAATGAGCAGTTCTTC
CASGDYNEQFF
>NA|TRBJ2-5|NA|TRBV20-1
TGCAGTGCTAGGGCAGAGGGCATCAACTTC
CSARAEGINF
>NA|TRBJ2-7|NA|TRBV4-1
TGCGCCAGCAGCCAAGGGCAGGACACACGCGAGCAGTACTTC
CASSQGQDTREQYF
>NA|TRBJ2-5|medium-sized|TRBV7-6
TGTGCCAGCAGCTTGTCCCCCTGGCGGGTCCAAGAGACCCAGTACTTC
CASSLSPWRVQETQYF
>NA|TRBJ2-5|once|TRBV6-1
TGTGCCAGCATCCCGGGACACCTGAGCGAGACCCAGTACTTC
CASIPGHLSETQYF
>NA|TRBJ2-1|NA|TRBV7-7
TGTGCTAGCAGCTTTGGTACAGGGCTGGGAAATGAGCAGTTCTTC
CASSFGTGLGNEQFF
>NA|TRBJ1-4|few|TRBV9
TGTGCCAGCAGCGCAACTCCAGGCGAAAAACTGTTTTTT
CASSATPGEKLFF
>TRBD1|TRBJ1-2|NA|TRBV6-1
TGTGCCAGCAGTGAAAGAGGGGGCAACTATGGCTACACCTTC
CASSERGGNYGYTF